The source of this TCR beta chain is a study of cytomegalovirus exposure and HLA in healthy donors. On the study more broadly: A prior study identified approximately 110 million unique TCR beta sequences from roughly 170 million T cells.

In regard to this clone: The antigen remains undetermined.

The PCR contained 60 Vbeta and 13 Jbeta primers. Using immunoSEQ multiplex PCR, the repertoire was profiled, and TCRdb retains in-frame clones only, with some absent. The sample consists of about 130,000 clones, roughly four fifths of them appearing once. General study points: Earlier analysis yielded a pattern in which most TCR beta V segments were productive about 90% or about 30% of the time. Researchers reportedly found TCR beta sequences accurately predicted most subjects' HLA-A and HLA-B alleles.

Donors in the study were healthy people who gave bone marrow. This receptor was obtained from a man between 25 and 39 years old in good health and CMV-seronegative. Sample: PBMCs.

The CDR3 region is CASSSRRELYEQYF. In DNA form, the CDR3 reads TGTGCCAGCAGCAGCCGGCGGGAGTTATACGAGCAGTACTTC. The chain employs TRBV6-5 and TRBJ2-7; 7 bases are shared with TRBD2. CDR1 is MNHEY and CDR2 is SVGAGI in the germline V gene. The CDR3 runs to 14 residues. The ends lost 6 bases at V and 4 bases at J; junction bases unmatched: 9.